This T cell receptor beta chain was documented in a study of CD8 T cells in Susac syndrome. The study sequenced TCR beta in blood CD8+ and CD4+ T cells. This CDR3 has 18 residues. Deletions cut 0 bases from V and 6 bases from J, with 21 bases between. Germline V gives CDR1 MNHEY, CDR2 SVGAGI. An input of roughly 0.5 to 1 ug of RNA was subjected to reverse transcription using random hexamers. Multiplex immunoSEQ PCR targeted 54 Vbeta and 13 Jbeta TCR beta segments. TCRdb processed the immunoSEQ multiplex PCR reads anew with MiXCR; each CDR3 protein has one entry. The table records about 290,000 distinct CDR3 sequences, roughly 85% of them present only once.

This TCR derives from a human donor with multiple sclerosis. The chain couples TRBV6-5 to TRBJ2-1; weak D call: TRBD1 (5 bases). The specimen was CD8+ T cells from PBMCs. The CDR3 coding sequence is TGTGCCAGCAGTTACTCGAAGGACACAACAAGACCTATCAATGAGCAGTTCTTC. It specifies CASSYSKDTTRPINEQFF.